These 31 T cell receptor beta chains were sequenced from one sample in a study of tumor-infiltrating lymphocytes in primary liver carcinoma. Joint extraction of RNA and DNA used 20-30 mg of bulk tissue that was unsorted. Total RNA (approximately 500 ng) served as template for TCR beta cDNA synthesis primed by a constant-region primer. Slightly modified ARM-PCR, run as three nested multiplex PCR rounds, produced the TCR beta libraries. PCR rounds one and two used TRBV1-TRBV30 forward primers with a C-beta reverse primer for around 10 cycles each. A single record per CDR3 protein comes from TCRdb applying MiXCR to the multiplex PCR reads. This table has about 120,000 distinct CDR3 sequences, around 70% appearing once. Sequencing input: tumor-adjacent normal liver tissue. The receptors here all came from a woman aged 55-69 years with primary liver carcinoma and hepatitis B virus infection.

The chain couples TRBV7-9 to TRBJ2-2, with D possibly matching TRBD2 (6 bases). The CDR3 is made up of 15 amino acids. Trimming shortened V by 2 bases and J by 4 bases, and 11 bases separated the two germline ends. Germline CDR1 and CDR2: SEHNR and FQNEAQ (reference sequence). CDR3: CASSLTGAGTGELFF. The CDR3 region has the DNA TGTGCCAGCAGCTTAACGGGAGCGGGCACCGGGGAGCTGTTTTTT.

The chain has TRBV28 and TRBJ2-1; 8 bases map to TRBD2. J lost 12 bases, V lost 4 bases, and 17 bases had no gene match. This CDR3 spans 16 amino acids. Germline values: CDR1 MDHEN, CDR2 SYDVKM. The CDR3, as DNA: TGTGCCAGCAGTTACCCCGGGACTAGTAATCCCAGATGGCAGTTCTTC. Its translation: CASSYPGTSNPRWQFF.

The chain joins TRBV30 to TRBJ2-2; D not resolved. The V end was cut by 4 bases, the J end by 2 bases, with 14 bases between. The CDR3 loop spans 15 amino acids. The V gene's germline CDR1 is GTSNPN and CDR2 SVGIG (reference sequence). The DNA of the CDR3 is TGTGCCTGGACTGCCATAGGGCTCAACACCGGGGAGCTGTTTTTT. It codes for CAWTAIGLNTGELFF.

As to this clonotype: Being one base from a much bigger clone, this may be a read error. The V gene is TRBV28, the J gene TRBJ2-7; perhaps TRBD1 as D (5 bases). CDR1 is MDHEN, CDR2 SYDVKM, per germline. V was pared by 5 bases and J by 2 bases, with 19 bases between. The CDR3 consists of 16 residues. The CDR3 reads CASSEPMTDITYEQYF. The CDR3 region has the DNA TGTGCCAGCAGTGAACCAATGACAGATATCACCTACGAGCAGTACTTC.

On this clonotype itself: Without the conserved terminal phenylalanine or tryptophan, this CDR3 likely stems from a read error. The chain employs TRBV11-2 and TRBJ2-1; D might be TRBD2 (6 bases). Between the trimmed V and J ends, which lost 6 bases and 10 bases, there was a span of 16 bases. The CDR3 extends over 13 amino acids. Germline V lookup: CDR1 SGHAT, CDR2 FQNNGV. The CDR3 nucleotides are TGTGCCAGCAGTTGGACTAACGGGGCAGAGCAGTTCTTA. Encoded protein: CASSWTNGAEQFL.

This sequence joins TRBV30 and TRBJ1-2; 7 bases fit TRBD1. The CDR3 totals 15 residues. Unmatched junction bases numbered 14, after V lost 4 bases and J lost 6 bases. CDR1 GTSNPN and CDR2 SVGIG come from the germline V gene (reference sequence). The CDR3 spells CAWKPVQHRGDGYTF. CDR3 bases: TGTGCCTGGAAACCTGTACAACACAGGGGCGATGGCTACACCTTC.

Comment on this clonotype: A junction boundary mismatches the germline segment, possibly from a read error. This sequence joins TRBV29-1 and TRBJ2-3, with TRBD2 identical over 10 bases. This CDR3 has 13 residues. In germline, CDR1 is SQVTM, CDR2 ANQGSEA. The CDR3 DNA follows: TGTAGCGTTGATTTTCTAGCGGGAGATAAGCAGTATTTT. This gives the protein CSVDFLAGDKQYF.

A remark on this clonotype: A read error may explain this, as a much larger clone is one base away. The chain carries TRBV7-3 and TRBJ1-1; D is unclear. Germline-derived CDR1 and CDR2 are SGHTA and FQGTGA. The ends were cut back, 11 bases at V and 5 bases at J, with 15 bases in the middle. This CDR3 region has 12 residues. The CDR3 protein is CAAIIGRTEAFF. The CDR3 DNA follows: TGTGCCGCCATAATAGGAAGGACTGAAGCTTTCTTT.

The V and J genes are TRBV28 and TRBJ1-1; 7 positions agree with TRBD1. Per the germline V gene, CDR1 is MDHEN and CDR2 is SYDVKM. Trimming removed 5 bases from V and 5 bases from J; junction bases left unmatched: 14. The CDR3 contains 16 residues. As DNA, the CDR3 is TGTGCCAGCAGTCTCTTGGAGGGGGCGGGGAGAACTGAAGCTTTCTTT. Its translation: CASSLLEGAGRTEAFF.

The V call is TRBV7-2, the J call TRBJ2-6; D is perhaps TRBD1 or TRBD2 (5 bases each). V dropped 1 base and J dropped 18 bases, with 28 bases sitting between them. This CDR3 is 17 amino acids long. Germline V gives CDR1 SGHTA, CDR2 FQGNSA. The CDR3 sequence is CASSLVGSSSGANAPTF. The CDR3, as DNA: TGTGCCAGCAGCTTAGTAGGGAGTTCCTCTGGGGCCAACGCCCCGACTTTC.

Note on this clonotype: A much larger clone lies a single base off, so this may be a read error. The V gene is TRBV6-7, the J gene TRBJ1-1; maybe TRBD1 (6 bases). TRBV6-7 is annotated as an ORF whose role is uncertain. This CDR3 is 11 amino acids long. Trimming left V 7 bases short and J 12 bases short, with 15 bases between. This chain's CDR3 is CASNNRAEPFF. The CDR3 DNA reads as TGTGCCAGCAACAACAGGGCGGAACCTTTCTTT.

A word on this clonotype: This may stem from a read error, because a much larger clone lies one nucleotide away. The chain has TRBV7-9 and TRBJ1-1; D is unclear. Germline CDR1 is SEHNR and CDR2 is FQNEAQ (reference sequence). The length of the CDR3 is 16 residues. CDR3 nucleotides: TGTACCAGCAGCGGCGGCTTTGGAGGGTGGGACACTGAAGCTTTCTTT. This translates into CTSSGGFGGWDTEAFF.

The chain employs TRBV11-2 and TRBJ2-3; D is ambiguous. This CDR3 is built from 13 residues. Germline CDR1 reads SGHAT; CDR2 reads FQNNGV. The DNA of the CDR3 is TGTACCGGTAGCACACGCTTGTCAGATACGCAGTATTTT. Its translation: CTGSTRLSDTQYF.

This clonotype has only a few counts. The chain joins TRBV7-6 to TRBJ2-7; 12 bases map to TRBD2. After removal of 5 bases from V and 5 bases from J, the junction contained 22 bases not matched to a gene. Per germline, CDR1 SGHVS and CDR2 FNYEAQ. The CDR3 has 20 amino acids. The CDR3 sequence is CASSPLGASGRALGENEQYF. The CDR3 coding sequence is TGTGCCAGCAGCCCCCTCGGTGCTAGCGGGAGGGCCCTGGGGGAGAACGAGCAGTACTTC.

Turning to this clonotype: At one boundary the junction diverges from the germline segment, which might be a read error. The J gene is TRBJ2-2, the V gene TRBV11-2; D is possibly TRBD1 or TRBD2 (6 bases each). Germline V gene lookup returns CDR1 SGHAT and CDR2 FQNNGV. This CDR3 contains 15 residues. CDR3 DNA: TGTGCCAATAGCCCTAGTACGGGGGACACCGGGGAGTTGTTTTTT. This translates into CANSPSTGDTGELFF.

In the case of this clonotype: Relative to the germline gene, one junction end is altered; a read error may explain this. CDR3: CVSRPPGVGNQPQHF. The CDR3 DNA reads as TGTGTCAGCAGGCCACCAGGGGTCGGGAATCAGCCCCAGCATTTT. The rearrangement uses TRBV28 and TRBJ1-5; a possible D gene is TRBD1 (6 bases). The CDR3 is 15 amino acids. Germline-derived CDR1 and CDR2 are MDHEN and SYDVKM.

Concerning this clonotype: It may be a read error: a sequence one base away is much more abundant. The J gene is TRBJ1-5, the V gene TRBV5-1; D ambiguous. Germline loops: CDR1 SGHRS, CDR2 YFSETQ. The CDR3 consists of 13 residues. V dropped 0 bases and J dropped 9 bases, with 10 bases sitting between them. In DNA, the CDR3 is TGCGCCAGCAGCTTGGATGCCCGGGGGCCCCAGCATTTT. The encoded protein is CASSLDARGPQHF.

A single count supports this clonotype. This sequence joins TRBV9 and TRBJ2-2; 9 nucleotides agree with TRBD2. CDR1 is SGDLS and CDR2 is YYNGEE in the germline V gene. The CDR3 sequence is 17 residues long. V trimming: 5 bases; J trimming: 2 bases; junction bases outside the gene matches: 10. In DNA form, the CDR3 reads TGTGCCAGCAGTGGAGGCGGGGGGGCGTCTAACACCGGGGAGCTGTTTTTT. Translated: CASSGGGGASNTGELFF.

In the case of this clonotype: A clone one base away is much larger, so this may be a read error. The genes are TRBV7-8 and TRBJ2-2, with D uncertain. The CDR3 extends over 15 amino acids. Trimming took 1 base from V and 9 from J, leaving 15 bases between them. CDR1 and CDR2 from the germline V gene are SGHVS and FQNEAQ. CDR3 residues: CASSLESGRAWELFF. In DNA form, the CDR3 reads TGTGCCAGCAGCTTAGAGAGTGGGCGCGCCTGGGAGCTGTTTTTT.

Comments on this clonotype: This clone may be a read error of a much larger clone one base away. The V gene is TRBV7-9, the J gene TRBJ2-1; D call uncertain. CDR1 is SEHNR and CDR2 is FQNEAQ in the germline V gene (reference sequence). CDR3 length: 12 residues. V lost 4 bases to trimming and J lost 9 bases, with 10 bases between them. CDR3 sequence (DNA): TGTGCCAGCAGCTCCCAGTCGGTTGAGCAGTTCTTC. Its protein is CASSSQSVEQFF.

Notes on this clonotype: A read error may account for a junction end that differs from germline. CDR3 in DNA: TGTGCCAGCAGTGGAGGGTACTATCAGTCCCAGCATTTT. It yields the protein CASSGGYYQSQHF. This rearrangement joins TRBV6-1 to TRBJ1-5; no definite D call. The germline V gene has CDR1 MNHNS and CDR2 SASEGT. The CDR3 is 13 residues long.

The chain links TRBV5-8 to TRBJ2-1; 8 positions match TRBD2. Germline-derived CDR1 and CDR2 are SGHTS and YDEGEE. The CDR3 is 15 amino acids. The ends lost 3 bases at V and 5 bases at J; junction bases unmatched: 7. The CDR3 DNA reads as TGTGCCAGCAGCTCCGGGACTAGAGGTGACAATGAGCAGTTCTTC. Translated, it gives CASSSGTRGDNEQFF.

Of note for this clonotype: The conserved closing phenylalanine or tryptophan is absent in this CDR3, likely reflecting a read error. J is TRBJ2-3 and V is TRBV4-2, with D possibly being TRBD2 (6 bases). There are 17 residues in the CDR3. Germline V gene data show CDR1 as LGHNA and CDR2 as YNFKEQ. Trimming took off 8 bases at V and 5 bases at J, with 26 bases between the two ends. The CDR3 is CASLELRVVGGKDTQYY. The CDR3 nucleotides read TGTGCCAGCTTAGAGCTCAGGGTAGTGGGAGGAAAAGATACGCAGTATTAT.

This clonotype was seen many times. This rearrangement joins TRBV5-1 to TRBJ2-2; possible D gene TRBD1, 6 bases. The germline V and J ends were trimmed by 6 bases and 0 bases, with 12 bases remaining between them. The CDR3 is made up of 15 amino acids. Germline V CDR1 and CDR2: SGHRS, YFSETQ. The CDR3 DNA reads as TGCGCCAGCACTTTAGGGACAACGAACACCGGGGAGCTGTTTTTT. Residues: CASTLGTTNTGELFF.

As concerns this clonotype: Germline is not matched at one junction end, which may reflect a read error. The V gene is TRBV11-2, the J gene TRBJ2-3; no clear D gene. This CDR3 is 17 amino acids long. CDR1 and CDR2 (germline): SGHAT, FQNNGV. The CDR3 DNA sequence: TGTGCCAGCAGTTTAGGGATTCTAAGGGAAGGCACATATACGCAGTATTTT. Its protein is CASSLGILREGTYTQYF.

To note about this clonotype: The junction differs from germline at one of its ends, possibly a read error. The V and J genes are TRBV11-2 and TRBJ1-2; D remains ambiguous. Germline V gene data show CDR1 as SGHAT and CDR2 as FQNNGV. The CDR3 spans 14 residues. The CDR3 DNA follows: TGTGGCAGCAGCTTAGAGACAAGCGGCTATGGCTACAGCTTC. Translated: CGSSLETSGYGYSF. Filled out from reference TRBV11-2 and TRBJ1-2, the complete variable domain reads EAGVAQSPRYKIIEKRQSVAFWCNPISGHATLYWYQQILGQGPKLLIQFQNNGVVDDSQLPKDRFSAERLKGVDSTLKIQPAKLEDSAVYLCGSSLETSGYGYSFGSGTRLTVV.

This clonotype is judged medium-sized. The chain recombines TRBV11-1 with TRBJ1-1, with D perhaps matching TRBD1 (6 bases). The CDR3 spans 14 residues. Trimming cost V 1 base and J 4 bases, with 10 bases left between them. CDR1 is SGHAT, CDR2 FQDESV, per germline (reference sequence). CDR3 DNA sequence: TGTGCCAGCAGCTTAGGGAGGGGGACCACTGAAGCTTTCTTT. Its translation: CASSLGRGTTEAFF.

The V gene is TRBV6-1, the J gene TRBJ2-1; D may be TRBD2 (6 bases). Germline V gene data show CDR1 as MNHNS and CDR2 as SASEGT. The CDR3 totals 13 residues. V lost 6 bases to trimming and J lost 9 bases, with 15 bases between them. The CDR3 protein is CASRQEGLPEQFF. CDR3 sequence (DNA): TGTGCCAGCAGACAGGAGGGTCTCCCTGAGCAGTTCTTC.

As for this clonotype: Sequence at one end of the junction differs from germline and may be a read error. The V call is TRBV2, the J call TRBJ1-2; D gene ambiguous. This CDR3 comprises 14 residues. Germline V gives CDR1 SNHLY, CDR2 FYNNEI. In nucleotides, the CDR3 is TGTGCCAGCAGTGGGACCGTAACCTTCTATGGCTACGCCTTC. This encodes CASSGTVTFYGYAF.

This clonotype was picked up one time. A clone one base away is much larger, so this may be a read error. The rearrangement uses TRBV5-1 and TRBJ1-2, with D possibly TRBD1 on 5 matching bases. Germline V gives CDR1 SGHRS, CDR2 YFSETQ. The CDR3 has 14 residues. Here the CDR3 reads CARSSNRISYGYTF. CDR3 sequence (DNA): TGCGCCAGAAGCTCCAACAGGATCAGCTATGGCTACACCTTC.

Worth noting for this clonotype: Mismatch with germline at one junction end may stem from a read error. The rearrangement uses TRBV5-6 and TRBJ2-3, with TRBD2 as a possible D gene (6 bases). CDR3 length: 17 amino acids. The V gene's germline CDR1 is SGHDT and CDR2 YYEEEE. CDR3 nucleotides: TGTGTCAGCAGCTCCGCCCTAGCGCGAGTTATGGGAGATACGCAGTATTTT. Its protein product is CVSSSALARVMGDTQYF.